Listed below are T cell receptor beta chains from one sample, sequenced in a study of blood T cell repertoires in COVID-19. The assay was immunoSEQ multiplex PCR, and TCRdb's table has in-frame clones only and misses some. The table lists some 330,000 clones, roughly 90% of them singletons. Sequences were obtained from PBMCs or T cells enriched from blood (not recorded which). The receptors shown here come from a woman in her twenties or thirties who had recovered from COVID-19. Both conserved end residues are part of each CDR3. A D gene is named only where the DNA matches it firmly. Where a row states a size, it is once, few, many or the class of an expanded clone; other rows omit it.

TRBJ2-1	-	TRBV5-1	-	TGCGCCAGCAGCCCAACATCAACAGGGACCATACTAACCTACAATGAGCAGTTCTTC	CASSPTSTGTILTYNEQFF
TRBJ2-7	TRBD1	TRBV11-3	-	TGTGCCAGCAGCTCGTTACAGGGGGCGCCTTACGAGCAGTACTTC	CASSSLQGAPYEQYF
TRBJ2-2	TRBD2	TRBV7-9	-	TGTGCCAGCATCGGGACTAGCGTTCACGGGGAGCTGTTTTTT	CASIGTSVHGELFF
TRBJ2-7	TRBD1	TRBV28	once	TGTGCCAGCAGCAAACGACAGGGCCCTCACGAGCAGTACTTC	CASSKRQGPHEQYF
TRBJ2-7	-	TRBV7-9	once	TGTGCCAGCAGCCTTACAGGGAGAACCTACGAGCAGTACTTC	CASSLTGRTYEQYF
TRBJ1-2	TRBD1	TRBV5-4	once	TGTGCCAGCAGCCCTGACAGGGGAAACTATGGCTACACCTTC	CASSPDRGNYGYTF
TRBJ1-5	-	TRBV7-2	-	TGTGCCAGCAGCTTAGCGGCAGGGCTGGGGAATCAGCCCCAGCATTTT	CASSLAAGLGNQPQHF
TRBJ1-5	-	TRBV3-1/TRBV3-2	-	TGTGCCAGCAGCCAAAGATGGCTTAATCAGCCCCAGCATTTT	CASSQRWLNQPQHF
TRBJ2-1	-	TRBV2	-	TGTGCCAACTCCCGGGACAACTCCTACAATGAGCAGTTCTTC	CANSRDNSYNEQFF
TRBJ2-2	-	TRBV6-5	-	TGTGCCAGCAGTTACTCGGCCCTGACGGGCACCGGGGAGCTGTTTTTT	CASSYSALTGTGELFF
TRBJ2-1	-	TRBV11-1	-	TGTGCCAGCAGCTTAGACGTTGGGGGGAATGAGCAGTTCTTC	CASSLDVGGNEQFF
TRBJ1-3	TRBD1	TRBV3-1/TRBV3-2	-	TGTGCCAGCAGCCAGACAGGGGTAGGGGGAAACACCATATATTTT	CASSQTGVGGNTIYF
TRBJ1-1	-	TRBV5-4	-	TGTGCCAGCAGCGTGGCAGGCGCCTCTGTAGCTTTCTTT	CASSVAGASVAFF
TRBJ2-3	TRBD1	TRBV11-1	-	TGTGCCAGCAGCCCTGGACAGGGCCTATCTGGGAGGACGCAGTATTTT	CASSPGQGLSGRTQYF
TRBJ1-1	-	TRBV6-4	medium-sized	TGTGCCAGCAGTGATACACTGAACACTGAAGCTTTCTTT	CASSDTLNTEAFF
TRBJ2-1	TRBD2	TRBV7-3	-	TGTGCCAGCAGCTCTAAACCTCCGACTAGCGGGGGATACAATGAGCAGTTCTTC	CASSSKPPTSGGYNEQFF
TRBJ1-3	TRBD1	TRBV27	-	TGTGCCAGCACAGACAGGGTGAATTCTGGAAACACCATATATTTT	CASTDRVNSGNTIYF
TRBJ1-4	-	TRBV6-5	-	TGTGCCAGCAGTTTCCTACAGGGTCCTAATGAAAAACTGTTTTTT	CASSFLQGPNEKLFF
TRBJ2-7	-	TRBV11-3	-	TGTGCCAGCAGCTTAGGAGACTCCCCGTTGCAGTACTTC	CASSLGDSPLQYF
TRBJ1-1	-	TRBV11-2	-	TGTGCCAGCAGCTTAGGGAGTATCACTGAAGCTTTCTTT	CASSLGSITEAFF
TRBJ2-1	-	TRBV7-7	-	TGTGCTAGCAGCTCCGATAGCGGCAATGAGCAGTTCTTC	CASSSDSGNEQFF
TRBJ1-1	-	TRBV27	-	TGTGCCACATACGGGAGAACTGAAGCTTTCTTT	CATYGRTEAFF
TRBJ1-2	-	TRBV19	-	TGTGCCAGTAGTATATCACGGGTTGGCTACACCTTC	CASSISRVGYTF
TRBJ2-7	-	TRBV6-6	-	TGTGCCAGCCGCGGATATGACGGAAAGAGCTCCTACGAGCAGTACTTC	CASRGYDGKSSYEQYF
TRBJ1-1	TRBD1	TRBV20-1	-	TGCAGTGCTCGGCCGACAGGGGAAGCTTTCTTT	CSARPTGEAFF
TRBJ2-1	-	TRBV29-1	-	TGCAGCGTTGCGTGGCCAGGCAAACACAATGAGCAGTTCTTC	CSVAWPGKHNEQFF
TRBJ2-7	-	TRBV7-2	once	TGTGCCAGCAGCTCACCACGAACTAGTCTTCCAACCTACGAGCAGTACTTC	CASSSPRTSLPTYEQYF
TRBJ2-3	TRBD2	TRBV5-4	-	TGTGCCAGCAGCTTAAATCTAGCGGGGGAGACAGATACGCAGTATTTT	CASSLNLAGETDTQYF
TRBJ1-1	TRBD1	TRBV7-2	-	TGTGCCAGCAGCCTGGACAGGGTTAGGGGTACTGAAGCTTTCTTT	CASSLDRVRGTEAFF
TRBJ2-2	-	TRBV9	-	TGTGCCAGCAGCGTAGGGGGCACTTCGAACACCGGGGAGCTGTTTTTT	CASSVGGTSNTGELFF
TRBJ2-5	TRBD2	TRBV7-8	-	TGTGCCAGCAGTCTTTTCCCTGGGACTAGCGGGATTCAAGAGACCCAGTACTTC	CASSLFPGTSGIQETQYF
TRBJ1-4	-	TRBV28	once	TGTGCCAGCAGTTTAAGGCCAGGAGGGGAAAAACTGTTTTTT	CASSLRPGGEKLFF
TRBJ1-2	-	TRBV28	-	TGTGCCAGCAGTTTTGGTAAAAACACGAAGAAATACACCTTC	CASSFGKNTKKYTF
TRBJ1-1	-	TRBV6-5	-	TGTGCCAGCAGATACAGGGAGTTCGACACTGAAGCTTTCTTT	CASRYREFDTEAFF
TRBJ1-6	-	TRBV7-2	-	TGTGCCAGCAGCTTAACCGGGACATTTTATAATTCACCCCTCCACTTT	CASSLTGTFYNSPLHF
TRBJ2-1	-	TRBV19	-	TGTGCCAGTAGTATAATAACCTACAATGAGCAGTTCTTC	CASSIITYNEQFF
TRBJ1-2	-	TRBV7-2	-	TGTGCCAGCAGCTTAGACGGGATCAACTATGGCTACACCTTC	CASSLDGINYGYTF
TRBJ2-1	-	TRBV6-4	-	TGTGCCAGCAGTGACTCGAGGGAGGCGGTTGAGCAGTTCTTC	CASSDSREAVEQFF
TRBJ2-7	-	TRBV5-5	few	TGTGCCAGCAGCTTGGGAGGGGCAGGGGTCGAGCAGTACTTC	CASSLGGAGVEQYF
TRBJ1-4	TRBD1	TRBV15	-	TGTGCCACCTCCGAACAGGGGTTGGAACTGTTTTTT	CATSEQGLELFF
TRBJ1-5	-	TRBV7-9	once	TGTGCCAGCAGCTTGACAGAGGCTCAGCCCCAGCATTTT	CASSLTEAQPQHF
TRBJ1-1	TRBD1	TRBV19	-	TGTGCCAGTAGCCGGGACAGAATGAACACTGAAGCTTTCTTT	CASSRDRMNTEAFF
TRBJ1-4	-	TRBV28	-	TGTGCCAGCAGTTCAATCTCAGGGATTGGTGATGAAAAACTGTTTTTT	CASSSISGIGDEKLFF
TRBJ1-1	-	TRBV11-3	-	TGTGCCAGCAGCTTAGAGCGGAACACTGAAGCTTTCTTT	CASSLERNTEAFF